The present TCR beta chain was sequenced within a study of CD8 T cells in ankylosing spondylitis. A single record per CDR3 protein comes from TCRdb applying MiXCR to the 5' RACE reads. Of approximately 35,000 distinct CDR3 sequences in the sample, 13% to 15% were seen once. General observations from the study: Among TCR beta sequences, a motif of 7 to 9 highly homologous variants appeared characteristic of ankylosing spondylitis blood.

The CDR3 extends over 15 amino acids. Germline V gene sequence: CDR1 SGHVS, CDR2 FNYEAQ. V was cut by 5 bases and J by 1 base, with 14 bases left in between. There are a few counts of this clonotype. Its target is not known. The chain links TRBV7-6 to TRBJ1-1, with D unclear. The sequenced sample consisted of blood. This TCR came from a male donor with ankylosing spondylitis or in good health (not recorded which). The CDR3 coding sequence is TGTGCCAGCAGCCCTAGAGGTGGAGAGAACACTGAAGCTTTCTTT. It specifies CASSPRGGENTEAFF.